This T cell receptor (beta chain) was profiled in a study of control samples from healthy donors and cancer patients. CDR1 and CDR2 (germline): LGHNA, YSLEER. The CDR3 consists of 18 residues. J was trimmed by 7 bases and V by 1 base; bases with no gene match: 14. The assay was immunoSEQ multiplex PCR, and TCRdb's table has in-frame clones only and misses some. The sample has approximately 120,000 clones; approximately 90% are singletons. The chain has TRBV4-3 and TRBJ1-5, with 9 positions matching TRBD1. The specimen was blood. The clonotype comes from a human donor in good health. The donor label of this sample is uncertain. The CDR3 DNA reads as TGCGCCAGCAGCCAAGTAGGACCGGGACAGGGTTCTTGGCAGCCCCAGCATTTT. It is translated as CASSQVGPGQGSWQPQHF.